This T cell receptor beta chain was recovered during a study of technical replicates of blood from a few donors. Germline V CDR1 and CDR2: SGHVS, FQNEAQ. The CDR3 totals 20 residues. V gave up 6 bases and J gave up 1 base; unmatched junction bases: 15. Method: immunoSEQ multiplex PCR; TCRdb's copy keeps in-frame clones and lacks some. The data show 14,000 or so clones, with over 80% seen just once and roughly 12% held by the top ten. The source material was PBMCs. The clonotype originates from a human donor in good health. The rearrangement joins TRBV7-8 to TRBJ2-6; 10 nucleotides agree with TRBD1. The DNA of the CDR3 is TGTGCCAGCAGGGTAAAGGTTGGGGGACAGGGGTTTTCTGGGGCCAACGTCCTGACTTTC. Protein sequence: CASRVKVGGQGFSGANVLTF.